The T cell receptor beta chain described here comes from a study of radiotherapy plus CTLA-4 blockade in lung cancer. As to this clone: Its antigen is unidentified.

Trimming removed 7 bases from V and 7 bases from J, with 20 bases in between. The CDR3 loop spans 16 amino acids. The germline V gene has CDR1 SEHNR and CDR2 FQNEAQ (reference sequence). Findings and caveats of the study: Peripheral blood showed expansion of tumor-derived TCR clones after radiotherapy and ipilimumab.

Those with chemo-refractory metastatic non-small-cell lung cancer were treated with focal radiation combined with CTLA-4 blockade using ipilimumab. Sequencing used immunoSEQ multiplex PCR; TCRdb keeps in-frame clones, though not all of them. Among over 80,000 clones listed, around 86% were seen once. V is TRBV7-9 and J is TRBJ1-6; weak D call: TRBD1 (5 bases). The sequences come from peripheral blood, collected from a patient treated with radiotherapy plus ipilimumab. The receptor's source is a human donor with non-small cell lung cancer who had stable disease on radiotherapy plus ipilimumab. The CDR3 region is CASNAGRGLGNSPLHF. The CDR3 DNA follows: TGTGCCAGCAACGCAGGACGGGGCCTCGGGAATTCACCCCTCCACTTT.